A selection of T cell receptor beta chains follows, all from one sample in a study of T-cell reconstitution after alpha-beta-depleted transplantation in children. TCRdb called the PCR reads again in MiXCR, with one record for every CDR3 protein. The sample comprises about 340,000 distinct CDR3 sequences, over 9% of which are singletons, and 2% to 3% rests with the top ten. Sample: PBMCs from the stem cell graft donor, taken from the stem cell graft. The origin of the receptors is a human donor who donated a stem cell graft to a child with acute lymphoblastic leukemia. Each CDR3 is given with its conserved first and last residue. The D gene is left open where the match is weak. Clone size is given for some rows only: seen once, a few or many times, or a class if the clone is expanded.

.	TRBD2	TRBV12-3/TRBV12-4	TRBJ2-7	CASSFSGLAGFSYEQYF	TGTGCCAGCAGTTTTTCGGGACTAGCGGGATTTTCCTACGAGCAGTACTTC
few	.	TRBV5-1	TRBJ2-7	CASSLPAGGFSSYEQYF	TGCGCCAGCAGCCTCCCGGCTGGGGGGTTCAGCTCCTACGAGCAGTACTTC
few	.	TRBV2	TRBJ2-1	CASSEAYRLGDEQFF	TGTGCCAGCAGTGAAGCTTACAGGCTCGGCGATGAGCAGTTCTTC
.	.	TRBV5-1	TRBJ2-7	CASSLSGQDEQYF	TGCGCCAGCAGCTTGTCTGGGCAGGACGAGCAGTACTTC
few	.	TRBV15	TRBJ1-1	CATSRETPNTEAFF	TGTGCCACCAGCAGAGAGACACCGAACACTGAAGCTTTCTTT
many	.	TRBV6-2/TRBV6-3	TRBJ2-7	CASSPRRSSYEQYF	TGTGCCAGCAGCCCCCGTCGGTCCTCCTACGAGCAGTACTTC
few	TRBD2	TRBV9	TRBJ2-3	CASSVGDSGSVDTQYF	TGTGCCAGCAGCGTAGGGGATAGCGGGAGCGTGGATACGCAGTATTTT
many	.	TRBV5-1	TRBJ2-7	CASSLGRVDEQYF	TGCGCCAGCAGCTTGGGCAGGGTGGACGAGCAGTACTTC
.	TRBD2	TRBV7-9	TRBJ2-3	CASSEGLAGVGTDTQYF	TGTGCCAGCAGCGAGGGACTAGCGGGAGTTGGGACAGATACGCAGTATTTT
few	.	TRBV9	TRBJ2-2	CASSVPGNTGELFF	TGTGCCAGCAGCGTACCAGGGAACACCGGGGAGCTGTTTTTT
few	TRBD2	TRBV7-8	TRBJ2-1	CASSLSRLAVRTPGNEQFF	TGTGCCAGCAGCTTGTCGAGACTAGCGGTCAGGACCCCTGGCAATGAGCAGTTCTTC
many	.	TRBV5-1	TRBJ2-7	CASSLEQGPREQYF	TGCGCCAGCAGCCTGGAGCAGGGGCCTCGGGAGCAGTACTTC
few	.	TRBV28	TRBJ2-5	CASSFHISETQYF	TGTGCCAGCAGTTTCCACATTTCGGAGACCCAGTACTTC
many	TRBD2	TRBV28	TRBJ2-5	CASSSPGLALETQYF	TGTGCCAGCAGTTCACCGGGACTAGCCTTAGAGACCCAGTACTTC
few	TRBD2	TRBV7-2	TRBJ2-3	CASSPSSGRAADTQYF	TGTGCCAGCAGCCCGTCTAGCGGGAGGGCTGCAGATACGCAGTATTTT
few	TRBD2	TRBV12-3/TRBV12-4	TRBJ2-7	CASRPPTGEGEQYF	TGTGCCAGCAGACCTCCGACGGGGGAGGGCGAGCAGTACTTC
.	.	TRBV5-1	TRBJ2-1	CASSFHRENYNEQFF	TGCGCCAGCAGCTTCCACAGGGAAAACTACAATGAGCAGTTCTTC
few	TRBD1	TRBV18	TRBJ1-3	CASSPPGTGRGNTIYF	TGTGCCAGCTCACCACCGGGGACAGGGAGAGGAAACACCATATATTTT
many	.	TRBV5-1	TRBJ2-1	CASSLGPGEQFF	TGCGCCAGCAGCTTGGGGCCCGGGGAGCAGTTCTTC
.	.	TRBV7-9	TRBJ2-3	CASTYGADTQYF	TGTGCCAGCACCTATGGGGCAGATACGCAGTATTTT
many	.	TRBV28	TRBJ1-4	CASSLIGEKLFF	TGTGCCAGCAGTTTAATAGGCGAAAAACTGTTTTTT
few	TRBD1	TRBV20-1	TRBJ1-2	CSAITGGDYYGYTF	TGCAGTGCTATTACAGGGGGCGACTACTATGGCTACACCTTC
.	.	TRBV7-9	TRBJ1-1	CASSLKDSAEAFF	TGTGCCAGCAGCTTAAAGGATAGCGCTGAAGCTTTCTTT
.	TRBD1	TRBV7-2	TRBJ2-1	CASSLRQGNEQFF	TGTGCCAGCAGCTTAAGACAGGGCAATGAGCAGTTCTTC
few	.	TRBV27	TRBJ2-2	CASSLSVGEQTGELFF	TGTGCCAGCAGTTTATCGGTGGGAGAGCAGACCGGGGAGCTGTTTTTT
.	TRBD2	TRBV20-1	TRBJ2-1	CSARTSGSYNEQFF	TGCAGTGCTAGGACTAGCGGCTCCTACAATGAGCAGTTCTTC
few	.	TRBV5-1	TRBJ2-1	CASSLARGSAFF	TGCGCCAGCAGCTTGGCCAGGGGCAGCGCGTTCTTC
few	.	TRBV11-2	TRBJ1-6	CASSSYGLRGASYNSPLHF	TGTGCCAGCAGCTCTTATGGATTACGGGGGGCCTCCTATAATTCACCCCTCCACTTT
.	TRBD2	TRBV2	TRBJ2-7	CASSALPGTSGRGNEQYF	TGTGCCAGCAGTGCCCTTCCCGGGACTAGCGGGAGGGGAAACGAGCAGTACTTC